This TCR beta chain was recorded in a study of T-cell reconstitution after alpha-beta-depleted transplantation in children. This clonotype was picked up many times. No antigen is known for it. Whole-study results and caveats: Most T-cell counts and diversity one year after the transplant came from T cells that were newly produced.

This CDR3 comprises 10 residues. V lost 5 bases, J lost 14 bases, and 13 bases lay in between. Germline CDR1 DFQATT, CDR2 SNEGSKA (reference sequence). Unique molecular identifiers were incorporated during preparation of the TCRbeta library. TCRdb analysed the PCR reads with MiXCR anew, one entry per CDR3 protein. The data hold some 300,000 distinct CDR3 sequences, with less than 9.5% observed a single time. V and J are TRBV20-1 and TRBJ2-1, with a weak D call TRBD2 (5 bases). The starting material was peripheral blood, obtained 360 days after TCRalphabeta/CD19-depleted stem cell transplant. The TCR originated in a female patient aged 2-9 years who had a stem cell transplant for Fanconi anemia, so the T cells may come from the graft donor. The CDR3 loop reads CSAGPRVEFF. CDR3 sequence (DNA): TGCAGTGCTGGGCCGAGGGTGGAGTTCTTC.